These 16 T cell receptor beta chains share one sample of origin, sequenced in a study of response to subunit inactivated influenza vaccine. TCRdb itself ran the RT-PCR reads through MiXCR, one entry per CDR3 protein. The sample yields some 500,000 distinct CDR3 sequences, approximately 17% seen once. Sequencing used CD4+ T cells sorted from PBMCs, obtained less than 30 months after vaccination. The receptors here all came from a man between 50 and 69 years old who received an inactivated influenza vaccine.

This clonotype has at least ten counts. The chain combines TRBV19 with TRBJ2-3; the D is unclear. This CDR3 has 14 amino acids. CDR1 is LNHDA and CDR2 is SQIVND in the germline V gene (reference sequence). V lost 7 bases, J lost 5 bases, and 16 bases lay in between. The CDR3 loop is CASIDGSGRDTQYF. The CDR3 DNA reads as TGTGCCAGTATCGACGGGTCAGGAAGAGATACGCAGTATTTT.

At least ten counts were recorded for this clonotype. The chain recombines TRBV6-1 with TRBJ2-3; 7 bases map to TRBD1. Germline values: CDR1 MNHNS, CDR2 SASEGT. The CDR3 loop spans 18 amino acids. V dropped 5 bases and J dropped 1; count of bases not matched to a gene: 15. The CDR3 region is CASSPWTGGGKGTDTQYF. DNA for the CDR3: TGTGCCAGCAGTCCCTGGACAGGTGGGGGCAAAGGCACAGATACGCAGTATTTT.

This rearrangement joins TRBV28 to TRBJ2-7; possibly TRBD1 for D (5 bases). The CDR3 sequence is 12 residues long. Germline V gene data show CDR1 as MDHEN and CDR2 as SYDVKM. Trimming pared 4 bases from V and 6 bases from J, leaving 10 bases between. The CDR3 coding sequence is TGTGCCAGCAGTTCAATCAGGGTCGAGCAGTACTTC. Its translation is CASSSIRVEQYF.

This clonotype was found a few times. The genes are TRBV24-1 and TRBJ1-5; D call uncertain. V dropped 6 bases and J dropped 2 bases, with 10 bases sitting between them. The CDR3 runs to 14 residues. The germline V gene encodes CDR1 KGHDR and CDR2 SFDVKD. In nucleotides, the CDR3 is TGTGCCACCAGTTCGGGTCTTGGCAATCAGCCCCAGCATTTT. Residues: CATSSGLGNQPQHF.

V gene TRBV12-3 or TRBV12-4 combines with J gene TRBJ2-1, with TRBD2 as a possible D gene (5 bases). The CDR3 is 13 amino acids. The ends were cut back, 7 bases at V and 4 bases at J, with 11 bases in the middle. The CDR3 sequence: CASTVGLYNEQFF. The CDR3 DNA is TGTGCCAGCACCGTAGGACTTTACAATGAGCAGTTCTTC.

The chain has TRBV7-2 and TRBJ2-1; 12 nucleotides match TRBD2. CDR1 is SGHTA, CDR2 FQGNSA, per germline. V shed 5 bases and J 7 bases; nucleotides not matched to a gene: 9. This CDR3 spans 16 amino acids. This CDR3 is CASSASSGGAQNEQFF. The CDR3 DNA follows: TGTGCCAGCAGCGCCTCTAGCGGGGGGGCACAGAATGAGCAGTTCTTC.

This clonotype was found many times. This chain uses TRBV6-1 with TRBJ2-5; D ambiguous. The CDR3 has 13 residues. Deletions cut 6 bases from V and 4 bases from J, with 12 bases between. Germline-derived CDR1 and CDR2 are MNHNS and SASEGT. CDR3 protein: CASSLGWRETQYF. For the CDR3, the DNA is TGTGCCAGCAGCCTAGGATGGCGAGAGACCCAGTACTTC.

The chain is built from TRBV7-2 and TRBJ2-2; 7 bases are shared with TRBD1. Germline V CDR1 and CDR2: SGHTA, FQGNSA. This CDR3 region has 15 residues. J was trimmed by 4 bases and V by 4 bases; bases with no gene match: 6. Written as DNA, the CDR3 is TGTGCCAGCAGCTCCAGACAGGGATTCACCGGGGAGCTGTTTTTT. Protein sequence: CASSSRQGFTGELFF.

This clonotype was seen more than once but under ten times. The rearrangement uses TRBV15 and TRBJ2-3; D ambiguous. V was shortened by 0 bases and J by 8 bases, with 3 bases between the two germline ends. Germline V gene lookup returns CDR1 LNHNV and CDR2 YYDKDF (reference sequence). The CDR3 runs 11 residues. CDR3 protein: CATSRDTTQYF. CDR3 in DNA: TGTGCCACCAGCAGAGATACTACGCAGTATTTT.

This clonotype was detected only a few times. The chain is built from TRBV12-3 or TRBV12-4 and TRBJ2-5; 7 bases are a match to TRBD2. CDR3 length: 14 residues. Losses at the gene ends were 3 bases for V and 4 bases for J; bases not matched to a gene: 5. In DNA, the CDR3 is TGTGCCAGCAGTTTTGGCGGGAGTAGAGAGACCCAGTACTTC. Its translation is CASSFGGSRETQYF.

On this clonotype itself: The DNA is left out, because the CDR3 cannot be placed on it with certainty; the CDR3 is given as TCRdb lists it. The V and J genes are TRBV28 and TRBJ2-1; the table's D gene call, TRBD2, was not cross checked with the DNA. Germline CDR1 and CDR2: MDHEN and SYDVKM. The CDR3 is 17 amino acids long, termini counted. Here the CDR3 reads CASSSSTSGGHYNEQFF.

This clonotype was picked up a small number of times. The chain combines TRBV15 with TRBJ1-3; 9 nucleotides line up with TRBD1. The germline V gene encodes CDR1 LNHNV and CDR2 YYDKDF (reference sequence). The CDR3 spans 16 residues. Trimming at V came to 3 bases and at J to 8 bases, leaving 11 bases not matched to a gene. The CDR3 DNA reads TGTGCCACCAGCAGGGGCCGGGGACAGGGCGGAGACACCATATATTTT. This translates into CATSRGRGQGGDTIYF. The complete variable domain, with remaining parts taken from reference TRBV15 and TRBJ1-3, reads DAMVIQNPRYQVTQFGKPVTLSCSQTLNHNVMYWYQQKSSQAPKLLFHYYDKDFNNEADTPDNFQSRRPNTSFCFLDIRSPGLGDTAMYLCATSRGRGQGGDTIYFGEGSWLTVV.

The rearrangement uses TRBV21-1 and TRBJ2-2; the table's D call, TRBD2, was not checked against the DNA. TRBV21-1 is annotated as a pseudogene. The CDR3 is 19 amino acids. CDR3 DNA: TGTGCCACCATTCCTGCAGGGACTAGCGGGAGGGATAGCACCGGGGAGCTGTTTTTT. It specifies CATIPAGTSGRDSTGELFF.

The V and J genes are TRBV7-2 and TRBJ2-3; tentatively, D is TRBD1 or TRBD2 (5 bases each). Germline lookup yields CDR1 SGHTA and CDR2 FQGNSA. The CDR3 consists of 12 residues. V shed 5 bases and J shed 7 bases, with 10 bases lying between them. CDR3 sequence: CASSLQDYTQYF. CDR3 DNA: TGTGCCAGCAGCCTACAGGACTATACGCAGTATTTT.

This clonotype was detected many times. CDR3 residues: CSVDEPSHSTDTQYF. The CDR3 DNA reads TGCAGCGTGGATGAACCTTCCCATAGCACAGATACGCAGTATTTT. The chain couples TRBV29-1 to TRBJ2-3; the D is unclear. CDR3 size: 15 residues. V gave up 6 bases and J gave up 0 bases, with 16 bases separating them. CDR1 is SQVTM, CDR2 ANQGSEA, per germline.

This clonotype has a handful of counts. V is TRBV6-2 or TRBV6-3 and J is TRBJ2-7, with D hard to call. The V gene lost 1 base and the J gene lost 0 bases, with 10 bases spanning the gap. This CDR3 spans 15 amino acids. CDR1 is MNHEY, CDR2 SVGEGT, per germline. The CDR3 sequence: CASSYFSRSSYEQYF. As DNA, the CDR3 is TGTGCCAGCAGTTACTTTTCGAGGAGCTCCTACGAGCAGTACTTC.